The rows below give T cell receptor beta chains drawn from one sample of a study of follicular helper T cells after annual influenza vaccination. Sequencing used immunoSEQ multiplex PCR; TCRdb keeps in-frame clones, though not all of them. In the table there are some 6,000 clones, approximately 78% of which are singletons. The sequences come from CXCR5- memory CD4+ T cells sorted from blood, collected on the day of influenza vaccination. The receptors derive from an adult who received the influenza vaccine. Both conserved end residues are part of each CDR3. D genes are given only for firm matches. Size is omitted from some rows. Given values are once, few, many or a class for expanded clones.

TRBJ2-7 few - TRBV25-1 TGTGCCAGCAGTGATACGAGGGCCCAGTACTTC CASSDTRAQYF
TRBJ1-6 - - TRBV7-2 TGTGCCAGCAGCTTAGCCAATAATTCACCCCTCCACTTT CASSLANNSPLHF
TRBJ2-5 - - TRBV7-2 TGTGCCAGCAGCTTAGATCGGGAGGAGACCCAGTACTTC CASSLDREETQYF
TRBJ2-5 - - TRBV7-9 TGTGCCAGCAGCTTCATAGAGACCCAGTACTTC CASSFIETQYF
TRBJ1-5 - TRBD1 TRBV10-3 TGTGCCATCAGTGAGTCGAGAGGGACAGTTAACAGGAATCAGCCCCAGCATTTT CAISESRGTVNRNQPQHF
TRBJ2-5 - TRBD2 TRBV5-1 TGCGCCAGCAGCTCACTAGCGGGGACCCAAGAGACCCAGTACTTC CASSSLAGTQETQYF
TRBJ1-3 - TRBD1 TRBV7-2 TGTGCCAGCAGCCTACGGACAGGGGCCTCTGGAAACACCATATATTTT CASSLRTGASGNTIYF
TRBJ2-5 - - TRBV15 TGTGCCACCAGCAGAGGGGGGGCCAGGGTGCAAGAGACCCAGTACTTC CATSRGGARVQETQYF
TRBJ2-7 - - TRBV6-5 TGTGCCAGCAGTCCTCGGGACAACTCCTACGAGCAGTACTTC CASSPRDNSYEQYF
TRBJ2-3 - TRBD2 TRBV5-6 TGTGCCAGCAGCCTTGCGGGGGGACCCACAGATACGCAGTATTTT CASSLAGGPTDTQYF
TRBJ2-7 - - TRBV5-7 TGTGCCAGCAGCTTTGAGGACTACGAGCAGTACTTC CASSFEDYEQYF
TRBJ1-2 - TRBD1 TRBV5-1 TGCGCCAGCAGCCCCGGACAGGGGGCCGGTGGCTACACCTTC CASSPGQGAGGYTF
TRBJ1-1 - - TRBV28 TGTGCCAGCAGTTCCCCAAGCACGGGGACTGAAGCTTTCTTT CASSSPSTGTEAFF
TRBJ1-2 - - TRBV7-9 TGTGCCAGCAGCTTAGAAGAGGGATATGGCTACACCTTC CASSLEEGYGYTF
TRBJ1-4 - TRBD1 TRBV5-1 TGCGCCAGCAGCTTGGGAGGGACAGGGGCAACTAATGAAAAACTGTTTTTT CASSLGGTGATNEKLFF
TRBJ2-3 - - TRBV19 TGTGCCAGTAGTAACTTTAACACAGATACGCAGTATTTT CASSNFNTDTQYF
TRBJ2-3 - - TRBV6-5 TGTGCCAGCAGTACCGCCTGGGGGCTAGATACGCAGTATTTT CASSTAWGLDTQYF
TRBJ1-1 - - TRBV11-2 TGTGCCAGCAGAAAGCCTTTTGTGGGTCTGTACACTGAAGCTTTCTTT CASRKPFVGLYTEAFF
TRBJ2-3 - - TRBV18 TGTGCCAGCTCCCCGGTGGGGGCCACAGATACGCAGTATTTT CASSPVGATDTQYF
TRBJ1-2 - - TRBV5-6 TGTGCCAGCACCCTCGAGGGCGGCTACACCTTC CASTLEGGYTF
TRBJ1-5 - - TRBV6-5 TGTGCCAGCAGTTACTCCACTCAGGCGTTCAATCAGCCCCAGCATTTT CASSYSTQAFNQPQHF
TRBJ1-3 - - TRBV5-1 TGCGCCAGCAGCCGGAGGGGCCCCTCTGGAAACACCATATATTTT CASSRRGPSGNTIYF
TRBJ1-4 - - TRBV6-5 TGTGCCAGCAGTTACATGGGGTTAACTAATGAAAAACTGTTTTTT CASSYMGLTNEKLFF
TRBJ2-3 - TRBD2 TRBV10-2 TGCGCCAGCAGTGAGAGGGGACTAGTGCGCACAGATACGCAGTATTTT CASSERGLVRTDTQYF
TRBJ1-2 - - TRBV11-3 TGTGCCAGCAGCTTTATCGGGCTCCTGGGGTACTATGGCTACACCTTC CASSFIGLLGYYGYTF
TRBJ1-1 - - TRBV11-2 TGTGCCAGCAGCTTTATTCCCATCCACATGAACACTGAAGCTTTCTTT CASSFIPIHMNTEAFF
TRBJ2-1 - - TRBV28 TGTGCCAGCAGTTTCGGATGGAATGAGCAGTTCTTC CASSFGWNEQFF
TRBJ1-5 few - TRBV7-2 TGTGCCAGCAGCGCTGATGGAGGGTACCAGCCCCAGCATTTT CASSADGGYQPQHF
TRBJ1-4 few - TRBV4-3 TGCGCCAGCAGCCAAGATCGAGGGTGGTTCGTGTTTTTT CASSQDRGWFVFF
TRBJ2-6 - - TRBV7-2 TGTGCCAGCAGCTTGGGGGGCTCTGGGGCCAACGTCCTGACTTTC CASSLGGSGANVLTF
TRBJ1-1 - - TRBV27 TGTGCCAGCAGTTCACCTAGAGGCTTAGGGGGCACTGAAGCTTTCTTT CASSSPRGLGGTEAFF
TRBJ2-1 - - TRBV21-1 TGTGCCAGCAGCCCTCCCAAGAGAGGGGCTACCAATGAGCAGTTCTTC CASSPPKRGATNEQFF
TRBJ1-2 once - TRBV5-1 TGCGCCAGCAGCGGGACCGGGACGCCGGGCTACACCTTC CASSGTGTPGYTF
TRBJ1-6 - - TRBV6-1 TGTGCCAGCAGTGATCCCCGTTGGGGCCTCCACTTT CASSDPRWGLHF
TRBJ2-3 - - TRBV6-1 TGTGCCAGCAGTGCGCAAGATACGCAGTATTTT CASSAQDTQYF